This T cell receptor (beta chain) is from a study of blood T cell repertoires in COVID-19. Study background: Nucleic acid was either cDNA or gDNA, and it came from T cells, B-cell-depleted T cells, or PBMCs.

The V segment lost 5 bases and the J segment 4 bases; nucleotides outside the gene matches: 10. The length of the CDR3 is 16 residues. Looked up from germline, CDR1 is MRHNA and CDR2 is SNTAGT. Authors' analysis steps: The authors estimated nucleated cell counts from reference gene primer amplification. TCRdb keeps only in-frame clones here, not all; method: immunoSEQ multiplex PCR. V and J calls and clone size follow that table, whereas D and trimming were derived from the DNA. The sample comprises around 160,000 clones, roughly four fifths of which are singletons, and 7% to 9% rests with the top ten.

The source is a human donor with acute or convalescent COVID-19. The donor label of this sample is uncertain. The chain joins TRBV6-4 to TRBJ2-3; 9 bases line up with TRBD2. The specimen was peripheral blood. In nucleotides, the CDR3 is TGTGCCAGCAGTCTGCAGGGACTAGCCGGGGCAGATACGCAGTATTTT. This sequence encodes CASSLQGLAGADTQYF.